A single sample is the source of the 20 T cell receptor beta chains below, sequenced in a study of blood T cell repertoires in COVID-19. Sequenced by immunoSEQ multiplex PCR; TCRdb stores in-frame clones only, minus some. The sample consists of some 77,000 clones, 81% of them appearing once. Material for sequencing was peripheral blood. The receptors shown here come from a woman in her 70s with acute or convalescent COVID-19.

J is TRBJ2-7 and V is TRBV10-3; 9 nucleotides align to TRBD2. Germline trimming cut 4 bases from V and 4 bases from J; bases unmatched to any gene: 2. Germline CDR1 and CDR2: ENHRY and SYGVKD. There are 13 residues in the CDR3. The CDR3 loop reads CAISGAGGYEQYF. The DNA for the CDR3 is TGTGCCATCAGTGGAGCGGGAGGTTACGAGCAGTACTTC.

Comment on this clone: Other DNA sequences from this sample encode an identical CDR3 as well. The chain employs TRBV7-3 and TRBJ1-1; D remains unclear. The V gene lost 5 bases and the J gene lost 1 base, with 8 bases spanning the gap. Looked up from germline, CDR1 is SGHTA and CDR2 is FQGTGA. The CDR3 is 13 residues long. This chain's CDR3 is CASSLTGNTEAFF. The CDR3 bases are TGTGCCAGCAGCCTCACCGGGAACACTGAAGCTTTCTTT.

The chain employs TRBV15 and TRBJ2-7; perhaps TRBD1 as D (6 bases). V was clipped by 0 bases and J by 4 bases, with 13 bases between them. This CDR3 spans 15 amino acids. CDR1 is LNHNV, CDR2 YYDKDF, per germline (reference sequence). CDR3 DNA: TGTGCCACCAGCAGAGACAAACAGGGTTTGTACGAGCAGTACTTC. This gives the protein CATSRDKQGLYEQYF.

V gene TRBV19 combines with J gene TRBJ1-1; TRBD1 aligns across 7 bases. V shed 7 bases and J 6 bases; nucleotides not matched to a gene: 8. Per germline, CDR1 LNHDA and CDR2 SQIVND (reference sequence). CDR3 length: 13 residues. This CDR3 is CASKDRVSAEAFF. The DNA for the CDR3 is TGTGCCAGTAAAGACAGGGTGAGTGCTGAAGCTTTCTTT.

For the CDR3, the DNA is TGTGCCAGCAGCTTGCTGGCCGGGACAGGGGGCGCCGATAATGAAAAACTGTTTTTT. Translating gives CASSLLAGTGGADNEKLFF. V gene TRBV5-6 combines with J gene TRBJ1-4; 12 nucleotides line up with TRBD1. The CDR3 consists of 19 residues. Trimming removed 1 base from V and 4 bases from J; junction bases left unmatched: 11. The germline V gene encodes CDR1 SGHDT and CDR2 YYEEEE.

This rearrangement joins TRBV27 to TRBJ2-7, with 10 bases that match TRBD2. J gave up 4 bases and V 2 bases, and 5 bases lay outside the gene matches. Per germline, CDR1 MNHEY and CDR2 SMNVEV (reference sequence). This CDR3 region has 15 residues. This CDR3 reads CASSLAFSGRYEQYF. For the CDR3, the DNA is TGTGCCAGCAGTTTAGCCTTTAGCGGGAGGTACGAGCAGTACTTC.

The CDR3 DNA reads TGTGCCAGCAGCCAAAACCTACGGGGGGATAATGAAAAACTGTTTTTT. This codes for CASSQNLRGDNEKLFF. The rearrangement links TRBV11-2 to TRBJ1-4, with D possibly being TRBD1 (5 bases). Germline V gene sequence: CDR1 SGHAT, CDR2 FQNNGV. The CDR3 contains 16 residues. Trimming left V 5 bases short and J 4 bases short, with 17 bases between.

The chain couples TRBV7-9 to TRBJ2-5; D uncertain. Trimming pared 1 base from V and 4 bases from J, leaving 10 bases between. This CDR3 has 14 amino acids. CDR1 and CDR2 from the germline V gene are SEHNR and FQNEAQ (reference sequence). The CDR3 bases are TGTGCCAGCAGCTTAGGAGATTCTTCAGAGACCCAGTACTTC. As protein: CASSLGDSSETQYF.

This sequence joins TRBV7-9 and TRBJ1-3; TRBD1 aligns across 9 bases. This CDR3 is built from 16 residues. Germline V gene sequence: CDR1 SEHNR, CDR2 FQNEAQ (reference sequence). V lost 5 bases, J lost 4 bases, and 9 bases stayed unmatched. The CDR3 loop reads CASSPRTGVVGNTIYF. CDR3 coding DNA: TGTGCCAGCAGCCCGCGGACAGGGGTGGTCGGAAACACCATATATTTT.

This chain links TRBV5-6 with TRBJ1-1; TRBD1 is a possible D gene (6 bases). CDR1 and CDR2 from the germline V gene are SGHDT and YYEEEE. This CDR3 is built from 12 residues. Deletions cut 7 bases from V and 11 bases from J, with 18 bases between. DNA for the CDR3: TGTGCCAGCGGCCAAGGGGCAGGGGTGGCTTTCTTT. Encoded protein: CASGQGAGVAFF.

V is TRBV4-2 and J is TRBJ2-1; possibly TRBD2 for D (6 bases). The germline CDR1 and CDR2 sequences are LGHNA and YNFKEQ. V gave up 0 bases and J gave up 7 bases, with 16 bases separating them. This CDR3 has 16 residues. The CDR3 bases are TGTGCCAGCAGCCAAGAAGGAGGGGCGGGGTGGAATGAGCAGTTCTTC. This translates into CASSQEGGAGWNEQFF.

This chain connects TRBV28 to TRBJ1-2, with TRBD1 matching 12 bases. CDR3 length: 16 residues. Germline CDR1 and CDR2: MDHEN and SYDVKM. Trimming at V came to 5 bases and at J to 8 bases, leaving 12 bases not matched to a gene. For the CDR3, the DNA is TGTGCCAGCAGTACGCCGGGACAGGGGGCGGGTGAGGGCTACACCTTC. Its protein is CASSTPGQGAGEGYTF.

The chain has TRBV10-1 and TRBJ2-1, with TRBD1 matching 10 bases. CDR3 length: 14 amino acids. The J segment lost 4 bases and the V segment lost 4 bases, leaving 1 base of the junction unmatched. Germline values: CDR1 WNHNN, CDR2 SYGVQD (reference sequence). The CDR3 DNA sequence: TGCGCCAGCAGTGGGACAGGGGGGTACAATGAGCAGTTCTTC. Translating gives CASSGTGGYNEQFF.

The V and J genes are TRBV24-1 and TRBJ2-7, with D possibly being TRBD2 (5 bases). Trimming took off 3 bases at V and 6 bases at J, with 8 bases between the two ends. This CDR3 comprises 12 residues. Germline lookup yields CDR1 KGHDR and CDR2 SFDVKD. CDR3 nucleotides: TGTGCCACCAGTGATCAGGCGGGCGAGCAGTACTTC. Protein product: CATSDQAGEQYF.

The chain is built from TRBV5-8 and TRBJ1-4; possibly TRBD1 for D (5 bases). Between the trimmed V and J ends, which lost 1 base and 7 bases, there was a span of 8 bases. Germline assignment: CDR1 SGHTS and CDR2 YDEGEE. The CDR3 contains 13 residues. As DNA, the CDR3 is TGTGCCAGCAGCTTGAGGGGAGGTGAAAAACTGTTTTTT. Translation gives CASSLRGGEKLFF.

V gene TRBV4-2 combines with J gene TRBJ2-2, with D unresolved. The V and J ends lost 1 base and 2 bases respectively, with 17 bases between them. CDR3 size: 18 residues. Germline V gives CDR1 LGHNA, CDR2 YNFKEQ. CDR3 coding DNA: TGTGCCAGCAGCCAAGGAGCCCCGAGACTCGGAAACACCGGGGAGCTGTTTTTT. This sequence encodes CASSQGAPRLGNTGELFF.

J is TRBJ2-7 and V is TRBV4-1, with 14 positions matching TRBD2. The V and J ends lost 1 base and 4 bases, in that order; junction bases with no gene match: 3. The germline CDR1 and CDR2 sequences are MGHRA and YSYEKL. This CDR3 contains 16 residues. The CDR3: CASSQGTSGRSYEQYF. CDR3 coding DNA: TGCGCCAGCAGCCAAGGGACTAGCGGGAGGAGTTACGAGCAGTACTTC.

The chain employs TRBV6-5 and TRBJ2-4; D is unresolved. The ends were cut back, 8 bases at V and 0 bases at J, with 8 bases in the middle. The CDR3 runs 13 residues. Germline values: CDR1 MNHEY, CDR2 SVGAGI. The DNA of the CDR3 is TGTGCCAGCCAAGCGATAGCCAAAAACATTCAGTACTTC. Residues: CASQAIAKNIQYF.

The chain uses TRBV3-1 (or the pseudogene TRBV3-2) and TRBJ2-3; weak D call: TRBD1 (7 bases). This CDR3 contains 16 residues. V lost 5 bases and J 4 bases, leaving 19 bases between the germline ends. The germline CDR1 and CDR2 sequences are LGHDT and YNNKEL (reference sequence). The CDR3: CASSRGGGGRADTQYF. CDR3 nucleotides: TGTGCCAGCAGCAGGGGAGGAGGGGGCAGGGCAGATACGCAGTATTTT.

The V gene is TRBV28, the J gene TRBJ2-7; 8 nucleotides agree with TRBD2. Germline values: CDR1 MDHEN, CDR2 SYDVKM. This CDR3 region has 16 residues. V lost 5 bases and J lost 3; bases outside the gene matches: 12. This CDR3 is CASSPPGGSGIYEQYF. The DNA for the CDR3 is TGTGCCAGCAGTCCCCCCGGAGGTAGCGGGATCTACGAGCAGTACTTC.